This record looks at one T cell receptor beta chain sequence and its context. By frequency, this clonotype is large (0.1 to 1%), with no count recorded. Its recognized antigen is unknown. This entry belongs to a study of GPR56 and killer-like receptors on CD4 memory cells (dated by TCRdb to between 2017 and 2020). Regarding the research as a whole: The study proposed that the stepwise gain of KLRB1, KLRG1, GPR56 and finally KLRF1 marks human CD4+ memory T-cell differentiation and cytokine production potential. The study described its healthy blood donors as age-matched to the liver disease patients, who had a median age of roughly 70 years.

The run used an Illumina HiSeq 2500. For construction of sequencing libraries, the recombined TCRbeta locus was amplified according to a previously published PCR protocol. As for how the authors treated the data: Any read whose average quality score fell below 30 was discarded, and IMSEQ was used to process the reads that remained. Each clonotype was defined by the combination of Vbeta gene, Jbeta gene and CDR3 amino acid sequence. The Morisita-Horn index, computed on the top 100 expanded clones, was used to quantify repertoire overlap between populations. Renyi diversity profiles calculated on the top 100 expanded clones were used to assess clonal diversity. Based on TCRdb reprocessing of the reads, there is one entry per CDR3 protein sequence, and DNA is missing. The V and J calls and clone size come from TCRdb's table, not from the authors' own analysis. The sample table gives 2,000 to 2,500 distinct CDR3 sequences. The ten largest make up under 4.5% of the sample.

Five KLR/GPR56-defined CD4+ populations were enriched by fluorescence-activated cell sorting before TCRbeta sequencing. To test a linear memory differentiation pathway, the researchers sequenced TCRbeta repertoires from five CD4+ T-cell subsets that were defined by expression of KLRB1, KLRG1, GPR56 and KLRF1. TCR-sequenced cells came from peripheral blood of healthy control individuals, reported as five donors in the TCRbeta analysis figure. Heparinized peripheral blood was collected, and every sample was processed within one hour of retrieval. Blood was diluted 1:2 in PBS, and peripheral blood mononuclear cells were then isolated from the diluted blood at room temperature by Biocoll density gradient centrifugation. Before flow sorting, freshly isolated PBMCs underwent magnetic sorting with anti-CD4 MicroBeads to enrich CD4+ T cells. A BD FACSAria II was used to sort CD4+ T cells, enriched from the PBMCs of healthy donors, according to marker expression. For surface staining, the researchers used Miltenyi Biotec antibodies: anti-KLRB1 clone 191B8, anti-KLRF1 clone 4A4.D10 and anti-KLRG1 clone REA261.

Results and caveats for the whole study, not just this receptor: Clonal frequency was low in the marker-negative population and increased progressively along the proposed pathway, with TCRbeta diversity decreasing accordingly. TCR repertoires overlapped especially between the late populations 4 and 5, and partly population 3. Rather than full repertoires, only the 100 most expanded clones per population were included in the diversity and similarity analyses. The authors took the finding that clones dominating late populations 4 and 5 were also present in early populations 1 and 2 as evidence for linear differentiation.

The source of this sequence is a human donor in good health. Sequencing input: memory CD4+ T cells from blood.

The CDR3 loop reads CASSYGLTNQPQHF. The rearrangement joined TRBV6-2 or TRBV6-3 to TRBJ1-5. The CDR3, cysteine through phenylalanine, is 14 amino acids long. The entry carries no DNA sequence. The germline V gene sets CDR1 to MNHEY and CDR2 to SVGEGT.